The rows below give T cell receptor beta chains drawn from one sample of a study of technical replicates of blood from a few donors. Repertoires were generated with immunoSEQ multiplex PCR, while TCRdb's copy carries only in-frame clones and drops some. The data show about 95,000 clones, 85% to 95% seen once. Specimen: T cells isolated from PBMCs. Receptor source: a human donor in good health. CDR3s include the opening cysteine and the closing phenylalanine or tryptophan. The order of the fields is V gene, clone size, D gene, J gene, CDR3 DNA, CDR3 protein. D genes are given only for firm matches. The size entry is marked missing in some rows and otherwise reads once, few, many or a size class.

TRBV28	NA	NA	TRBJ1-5	TGTGCCAGCAGTTATTTGTTGGCAGGGGATCAGCCCCAGCATTTT	CASSYLLAGDQPQHF
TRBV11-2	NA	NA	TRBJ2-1	TGTGCCAGCAGCTTAGACAGGCGATACAATGAGCAGTTCTTC	CASSLDRRYNEQFF
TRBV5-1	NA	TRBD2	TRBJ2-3	TGCGCCAGCAGCTTGGGGGGCGGGAGCGGCACAGATACGCAGTATTTT	CASSLGGGSGTDTQYF
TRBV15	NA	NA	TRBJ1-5	TGTGCCACCAGGGGAGTAGGAGTCTATAGCAATCAGCCCCAGCATTTT	CATRGVGVYSNQPQHF
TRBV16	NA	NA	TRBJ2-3	TGTGCCAGCAGCCAATCCAGATGGACAGGGACTAATGCAGATACGCAGTATTTT	CASSQSRWTGTNADTQYF
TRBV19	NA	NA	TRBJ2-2	TGTGCCAGTAGTAAACCTGGGAGTGCTAGGACCGGGGAGCTGTTTTTT	CASSKPGSARTGELFF
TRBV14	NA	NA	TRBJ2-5	TGTGCCAGCAGCCAACTCCAAAACGGTGTGGAGACCCAGTACTTC	CASSQLQNGVETQYF
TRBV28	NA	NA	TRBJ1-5	TGTGCCAGCAACTATCCTGACAGCCTCAATCAGCCCCAGCATTTT	CASNYPDSLNQPQHF
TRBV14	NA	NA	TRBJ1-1	TGTGCCAGCAGCCAAGGAGGGAACACTGAAGCTTTCTTT	CASSQGGNTEAFF
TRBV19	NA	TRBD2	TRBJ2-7	TGTGCCAGCAAGCGGGATGACTCCTACGAGCAGTACTTC	CASKRDDSYEQYF
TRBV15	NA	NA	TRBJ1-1	TGTGCCACCAGCCGGAGTAATCCCAACACTGAAGCTTTCTTT	CATSRSNPNTEAFF
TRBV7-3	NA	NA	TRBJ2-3	TGTGCCAGCAGCCTCCTTACGGGAGACACAGATACGCAGTATTTT	CASSLLTGDTDTQYF
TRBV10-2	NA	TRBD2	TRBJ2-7	TGCGCCACCCTAGGACTAGCGGGGATTAGGTCCTACGAGCAGTACTTC	CATLGLAGIRSYEQYF
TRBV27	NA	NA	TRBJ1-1	TGTGCCAGCAGCCTAAAAAGGAACACTGAAGCTTTCTTT	CASSLKRNTEAFF
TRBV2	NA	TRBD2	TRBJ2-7	TGTGCCACCTCGGCGGGGGATAGGTTTCCCTACGAGCAGTACTTC	CATSAGDRFPYEQYF
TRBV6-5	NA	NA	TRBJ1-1	TGTGCCAGCAGCATTACAGGGCGCACTGAAGCTTTCTTT	CASSITGRTEAFF
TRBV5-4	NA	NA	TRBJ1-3	TGTGCCAGCAGCTTGGGGGACTACTCTGGAAACACCATATATTTT	CASSLGDYSGNTIYF
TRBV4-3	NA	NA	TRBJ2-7	TGCGCCAGCAGCCAAGGATTGAGGGTCTACGAGCAGTACTTC	CASSQGLRVYEQYF
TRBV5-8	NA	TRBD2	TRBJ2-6	TGTGCCAGCAGCTTGTTAGCGGGGTTCCTCTCTGGGGCCAACGTCCTGACTTTC	CASSLLAGFLSGANVLTF
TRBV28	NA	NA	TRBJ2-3	TGTGCCAGCAGTCCCCGGGGAAAGGGAGCAGATACGCAGTATTTT	CASSPRGKGADTQYF
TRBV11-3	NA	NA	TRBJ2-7	TGTGCCAGCAGCTATGGCCCTTATTACGAGCAGTACTTC	CASSYGPYYEQYF
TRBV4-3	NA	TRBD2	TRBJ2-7	TGCGCCAGCAGCCCAGGTCTAGCGGGGTCCTACGAGCAGTACTTC	CASSPGLAGSYEQYF
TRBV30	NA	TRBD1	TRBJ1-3	TGTGCCTGGAGTGTCCGCCGGGACAGAGTAGGAAACACCATATATTTT	CAWSVRRDRVGNTIYF
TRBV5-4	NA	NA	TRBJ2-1	TGTGCCAGCAGCTTGAGGGGCGGGGAGGAGAAGTTCTTC	CASSLRGGEEKFF
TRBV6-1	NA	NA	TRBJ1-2	TGTGCCAGCAGTGACCTCAACCTCAGGGGCTACACCTTC	CASSDLNLRGYTF
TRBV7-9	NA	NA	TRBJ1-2	TGTGCCAGCAGCATTGACAGCCTGAACTATGGCTACACCTTC	CASSIDSLNYGYTF
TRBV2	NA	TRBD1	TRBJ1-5	TGTGCCAGCAGGGGACAGGGAGGATATCAGCCCCAGCATTTT	CASRGQGGYQPQHF
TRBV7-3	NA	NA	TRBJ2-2	TGTGCCAGCAGCCGGGGTTTTACCGGGGAGCTGTTTTTT	CASSRGFTGELFF
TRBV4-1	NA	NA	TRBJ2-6	TGCGCCAGCAGCCACTCTAATACAGGGAAGGGGGCCAACGTCCTGACTTTC	CASSHSNTGKGANVLTF
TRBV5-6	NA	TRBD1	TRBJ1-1	TGTGCCAGCAGTTACACCCAGGGGGCCACTGAAGCTTTCTTT	CASSYTQGATEAFF
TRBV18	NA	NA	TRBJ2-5	TGTGCCAGCTCACCTGTCAAAGAGACCCAGTACTTC	CASSPVKETQYF
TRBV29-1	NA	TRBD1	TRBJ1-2	TGCAGCGTTGAAGTCAAGACAGGGTTCTATGGCTACACCTTC	CSVEVKTGFYGYTF
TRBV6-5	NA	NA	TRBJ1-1	TGTGCCAGCAGTTACGGGGAGGGGCGCAGAACTGAAGCTTTCTTT	CASSYGEGRRTEAFF
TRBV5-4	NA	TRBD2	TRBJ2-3	TGTGCCAGCAGCCCAGCGACTAGCGGGACGGTTGATACGCAGTATTTT	CASSPATSGTVDTQYF
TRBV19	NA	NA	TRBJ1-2	TGTGCCAGTAGTTCAGGGATCCGCTATGGCTACACCTTC	CASSSGIRYGYTF
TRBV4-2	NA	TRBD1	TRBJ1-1	TGTGCCAGCAGCCAACAGGGGGCGAACACTGAAGCTTTCTTT	CASSQQGANTEAFF
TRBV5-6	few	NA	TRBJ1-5	TGTGCCAGCAGCTTGTCAGGGAGGGACAATCAGCCCCAGCATTTT	CASSLSGRDNQPQHF
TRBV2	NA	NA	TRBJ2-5	TGTGCCAGCAGTACAGGGTTTAGGGAGACCCAGTACTTC	CASSTGFRETQYF
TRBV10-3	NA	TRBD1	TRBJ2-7	TGTGCCACCCAGAACCGACAGGGATCCTACGAGCAGTACTTC	CATQNRQGSYEQYF
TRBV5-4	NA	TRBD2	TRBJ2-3	TGTGCCAGCAGCTTGTTGCGCGGGAGCTATTTGGCAGATACGCAGTATTTT	CASSLLRGSYLADTQYF
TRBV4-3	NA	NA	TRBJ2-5	TGCGCCAGCAGCCAAGATGTCCATGAGACCCAGTACTTC	CASSQDVHETQYF
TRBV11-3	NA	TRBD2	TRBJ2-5	TGTGCCAGCAGCTTAGGACTAGCGTCACAAGAGACCCAGTACTTC	CASSLGLASQETQYF
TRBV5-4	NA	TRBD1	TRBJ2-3	TGTGCCAGCAGCCTCCCAGGGGGAACAGATACGCAGTATTTT	CASSLPGGTDTQYF
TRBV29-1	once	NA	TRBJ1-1	TGCAGCGCCGGGAATAGGCCCCAGGCGTACACTGAAGCTTTCTTT	CSAGNRPQAYTEAFF
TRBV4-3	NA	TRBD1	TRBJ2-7	TGCGCCAGCAGCCCGTCCCTACAGGGGGCCTACGAGCAGTACTTC	CASSPSLQGAYEQYF
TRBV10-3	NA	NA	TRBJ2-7	TGTGCCATCAATGACGGGACTTCATTAGTCTACGAGCAGTACTTC	CAINDGTSLVYEQYF
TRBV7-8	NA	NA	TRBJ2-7	TGTGCCAGCAGCGGCAAGAGCGGGCAGAGCTCCTACGAGCAGTACTTC	CASSGKSGQSSYEQYF
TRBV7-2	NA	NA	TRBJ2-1	TGTGCCAGCAGCCCTCGGGTAGGCAGGGAAGAGTTCTTC	CASSPRVGREEFF
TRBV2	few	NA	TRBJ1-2	TGTGCCAGCACCAATGGCTACACCTTC	CASTNGYTF
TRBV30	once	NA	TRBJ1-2	TGTGCCTGGATCTTTGCGCGTTACGGCTACACCTTC	CAWIFARYGYTF
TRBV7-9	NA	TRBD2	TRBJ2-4	TGTGCCAGCAGCTTAGCGCCTAGCGGGGACAAAAACATTCAGTACTTC	CASSLAPSGDKNIQYF
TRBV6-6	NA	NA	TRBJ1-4	TGTGCCAGCAGTTACACGACTACTCTAGGGGAAAAACTGTTTTTT	CASSYTTTLGEKLFF